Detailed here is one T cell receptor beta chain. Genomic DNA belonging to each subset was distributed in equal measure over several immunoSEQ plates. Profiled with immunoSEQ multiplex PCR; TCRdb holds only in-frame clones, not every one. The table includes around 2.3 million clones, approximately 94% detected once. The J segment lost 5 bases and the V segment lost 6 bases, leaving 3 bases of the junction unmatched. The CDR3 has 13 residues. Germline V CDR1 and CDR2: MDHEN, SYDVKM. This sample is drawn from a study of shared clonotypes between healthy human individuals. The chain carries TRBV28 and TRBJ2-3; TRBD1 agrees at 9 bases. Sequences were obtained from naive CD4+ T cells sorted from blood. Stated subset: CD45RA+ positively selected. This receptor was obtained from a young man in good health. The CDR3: CASSPTGGDTQYF. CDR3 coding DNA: TGTGCCAGCAGCCCGACAGGGGGAGATACGCAGTATTTT. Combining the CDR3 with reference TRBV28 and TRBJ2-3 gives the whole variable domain DVKVTQSSRYLVKRTGEKVFLECVQDMDHENMFWYRQDPGLGLRLIYFSYDVKMKEKGDIPEGYSVSREKKERFSLILESASTNQTSMYLCASSPTGGDTQYFGPGTRLTVL.